Here is one T cell receptor (beta chain) with its context. No antigen is known for it. No much larger clonotype is one base removed from it; base qualities were not supplied. According to the germline V gene, CDR1 reads LGHNA and CDR2 reads YNFKEQ. V loses 1 base, J loses 5 bases, and the germline ends lie 12 bases apart. Measured from the cysteine to the phenylalanine, the CDR3 is 15 residues long. The CDR3 DNA has 45 bases and is translated from base 1. This specimen comes from a study of T cell repertoires in chronic hepatitis B (dated by TCRdb to the late 2010s). The receptor library was made with the immunoSEQ multiplex PCR assay. TCRdb limited this immuneACCESS table to in-frame rearrangements with V and J called. A share of clones is missing; checked studies link under half to unresolved V genes, and the rest is unexplained. The sample table contains 500 or so clones; only one count was recorded for approximately 78% of them. Of the sample, approximately 32% is held by the ten largest clones.

The origin of this receptor is a human donor with chronic hepatitis B virus infection. In this chain, TRBV4-2 is recombined with TRBJ1-5; the D gene is not confidently resolved. Sequencing was done on a sample of total CD8+ T cells from PBMCs. This receptor carries the CDR3 CASSQGRGGDQPQHF. The base sequence is TGTGCCAGCAGCCAAGGACGGGGTGGCGATCAGCCCCAGCATTTT.